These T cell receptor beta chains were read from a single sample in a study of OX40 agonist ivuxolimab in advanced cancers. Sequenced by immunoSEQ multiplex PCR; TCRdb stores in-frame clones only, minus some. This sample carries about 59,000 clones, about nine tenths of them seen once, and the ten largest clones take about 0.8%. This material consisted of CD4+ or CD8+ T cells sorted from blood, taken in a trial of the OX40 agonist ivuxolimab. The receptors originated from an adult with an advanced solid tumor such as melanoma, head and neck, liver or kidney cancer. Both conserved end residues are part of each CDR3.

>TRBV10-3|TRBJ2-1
CAIQGAGPSSYNEQFF
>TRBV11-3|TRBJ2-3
CASSFGLAGGPIDTQYF
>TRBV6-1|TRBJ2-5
CASSGRWQTQETQYF
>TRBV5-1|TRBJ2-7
CASSLEGQGFSEQYF
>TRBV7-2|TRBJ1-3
CASSLRGQLGVGSGNTIYF
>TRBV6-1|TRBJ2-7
CASSDRWSSYEQYF
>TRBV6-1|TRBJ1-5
CASSEYSNQPQHF
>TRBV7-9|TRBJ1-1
CASSSRGAGTEAFF
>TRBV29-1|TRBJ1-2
CSVVHGTGGYTF
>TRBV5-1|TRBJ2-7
CASSLPDGRSYEQYF
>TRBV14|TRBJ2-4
CASSQDQTGRGIQYF
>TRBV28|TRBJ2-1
CASIGTESYNEQFF
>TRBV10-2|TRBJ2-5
CASMRGLEETQYF
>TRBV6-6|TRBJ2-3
CASTPFSGSADTQYF
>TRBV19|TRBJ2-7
CASSIGRTSGYEQYF
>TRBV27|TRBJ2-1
CASSFREFANEQFF
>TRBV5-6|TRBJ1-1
CASSFQGPEAFF
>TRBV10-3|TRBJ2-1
CAISGLAGVNEQFF
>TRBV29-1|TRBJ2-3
CSVTPTDTQYF
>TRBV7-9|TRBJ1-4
CASSTGTGEKLFF
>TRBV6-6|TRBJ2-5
CASRPPVSGGRETQYF
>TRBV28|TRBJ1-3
CASTPGPWTENTIYF
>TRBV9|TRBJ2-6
CASSVALGGQSGANVLTF
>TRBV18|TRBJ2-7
CASSQASGRLEQYF
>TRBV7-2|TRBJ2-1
CASEGGAYNEQFF
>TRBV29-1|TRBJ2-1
CSVEGLAGVNEQFF
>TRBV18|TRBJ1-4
CASSPPPGNEKLFF
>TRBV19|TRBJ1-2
CASSLGQGRLEGYTF
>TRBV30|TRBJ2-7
CAWSVLLARAYEQYF
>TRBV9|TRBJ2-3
CASSARLAESHDTQYF
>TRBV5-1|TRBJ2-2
CASSLLEVRNTGELFF
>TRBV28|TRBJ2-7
CASTPLSSYEQYF
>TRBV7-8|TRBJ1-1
CASSLGGKAEAFF